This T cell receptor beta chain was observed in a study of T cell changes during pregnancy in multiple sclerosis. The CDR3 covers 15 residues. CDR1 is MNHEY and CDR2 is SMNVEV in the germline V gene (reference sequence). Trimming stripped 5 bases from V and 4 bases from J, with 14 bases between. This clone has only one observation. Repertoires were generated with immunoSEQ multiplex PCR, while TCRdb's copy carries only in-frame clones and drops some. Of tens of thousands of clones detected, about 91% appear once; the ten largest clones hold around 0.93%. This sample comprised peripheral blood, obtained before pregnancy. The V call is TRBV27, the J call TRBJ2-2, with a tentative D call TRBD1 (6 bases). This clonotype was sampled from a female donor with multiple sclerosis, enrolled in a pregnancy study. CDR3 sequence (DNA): TGTGCCAGCAGTAGTCCGGGACACACCACCGGGGAGCTGTTTTTT. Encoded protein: CASSSPGHTTGELFF.